The T cell receptor beta chain described here comes from a study of technical replicates of blood from a handful of donors. This CDR3 is built from 15 residues. Trimming left V 6 bases short and J 5 bases short, with 14 bases between. The V gene's germline CDR1 is MNHEY and CDR2 SVGAGI. Profiling relied on immunoSEQ multiplex PCR, and the TCRdb table lists in-frame clones only, not all of them. The repertoire consists of 44,000 or so clones, with 80% to 95% occurring once and the leading ten covering roughly 3.9%. V gene TRBV6-5 combines with J gene TRBJ1-6, with a weak D call TRBD1 (6 bases). The sequenced sample consisted of PBMCs. This clonotype was sampled from a human donor in good health. Some clones in this sample may be carry-over from other donors' samples. The CDR3 DNA reads TGTGCCAGCAGCCCGGACAGAGCAGATAATTCACCCCTCCACTTT. Its protein is CASSPDRADNSPLHF.